This T cell receptor beta chain was sequenced in a study of cytomegalovirus exposure and HLA in healthy donors. Whole-study results and caveats: The tendency of first-cohort TCR clusters to co-occur in the 100 to 150 validation repertoires emerged from a later analysis.

Turning to this clone: Its antigen is undetermined.

The method was immunoSEQ multiplex PCR; TCRdb's version includes in-frame clones alone and lacks a portion of them. The sample holds under 70,000 clones; approximately 90% are singletons and the top ten take about 1.5%. Sequenced sample: PBMCs. The receptor's source is a young woman in good health and CMV-seronegative.

The CDR3: CASSRGPGSTDTQYF. CDR3 nucleotide sequence: TGCGCCAGCAGCCGCGGTCCGGGGAGCACAGATACGCAGTATTTT. V gene TRBV5-1 combines with J gene TRBJ2-3; tentative D call: TRBD2 (5 bases). V was cut by 4 bases and J by 0 bases, with 12 bases left in between. The length of the CDR3 is 15 residues. The germline CDR1 and CDR2 sequences are SGHRS and YFSETQ.